This TCR beta chain is from a study of lymphopenia after photon versus proton radiotherapy. The repertoire was sequenced with immunoSEQ multiplex PCR; TCRdb's copy has only in-frame clones and lacks some. The sample consists of about 53,000 clones, approximately 82% of them appearing once. CDR1 MNHEY and CDR2 SVGAGI come from the germline V gene. The CDR3 covers 14 residues. V was pared by 0 bases and J by 6 bases, with 5 bases of the junction left unmatched. This sample comprised peripheral blood, obtained from a patient treated with photon-based radiotherapy. The genes are TRBV6-5 and TRBJ2-7; 7 nucleotides agree with TRBD2. The TCR sequence derives from a man over 45 with gastric cancer. The CDR3 DNA is TGTGCCAGCAGTTACTCTGGCACGGGGGGCGAGCAGTACTTC. Translating it yields CASSYSGTGGEQYF.